The sequence of this TCR beta chain was determined in a study of blood T cell repertoires in COVID-19. In the study overall: Both acute and convalescent COVID-19 samples were obtained from the United States, Italy and Spain. The analysed material was cDNA or gDNA that came from T cells, B-cell-depleted T cells, or PBMCs.

Trimming removed 5 bases at V and 5 bases at J, with 7 bases between. This CDR3 has 12 amino acids. Clones were read by immunoSEQ multiplex PCR, and TCRdb kept only the in-frame ones, dropping some. The sample records just over 300,000 clones, about nine tenths being singletons. The chain recombines TRBV12-3 or TRBV12-4 with TRBJ1-5; no firm D call. Sequences were obtained from peripheral blood. The clonotype originates from a man in his late teens or twenties with active or convalescent COVID-19. CDR3 sequence reads: CASSTGDQPQHF. CDR3 nucleotides: TGTGCCAGCAGTACCGGGGATCAGCCCCAGCATTTT.